This TCR beta chain was sequenced in a study of T cell repertoires in cytomegalovirus infection. Looking at the study overall: Selected CMV epitopes included recently identified HLA-C-restricted ones as well as well-studied HLA-B-restricted ones. Public TCR beta signatures were indicative of both CMV infection and a matching HLA type. Study-level points and caveats: In two of eight donors, the top clonotype was HLA-C-restricted CMV-specific.

In its sample, this clonotype was seen many times. Its antigen is as yet unknown. V lost 6 bases and J 3 bases, leaving 12 bases between the germline ends. The CDR3 is 14 residues long. TCRdb re-derived calls from the reads in MiXCR, one entry per CDR3 protein. In the table there are some 940,000 distinct CDR3 sequences, under 40% of which are singletons. The receptor comes from a human donor in good health (CMV status not recorded). Some clones in this sample may be carry-over from other donors' samples. The chain has TRBV12-3 or TRBV12-4 and TRBJ2-1; D is possibly TRBD1 (6 bases). The sequencing used cultured CD8+ T cells from PBMCs, collected from culture after CMV antigen stimulation. The CDR3 DNA reads TGTGCCAGCAGCCCCAGGGGTTTCTACAATGAGCAGTTCTTC. This codes for CASSPRGFYNEQFF.